Listed below are T cell receptor beta chains from one sample, sequenced in a study of shared clonotypes between healthy human individuals. Profiled with immunoSEQ multiplex PCR; TCRdb holds only in-frame clones, not every one. The data hold 1.5 million to 2.5 million clones, with about 95% observed a single time. Specimen: naive CD8+ T cells sorted from blood. The receptors stem from a man aged 18 to 30 in good health. Both conserved end residues are part of each CDR3. A D gene is named only where the DNA matches it firmly. Clone size, where shown, is once, few, many, or a class for clones that have expanded.

v_call: TRBV28; clone_size: -; j_call: TRBJ2-7; d_call: -; cdr3_aa: CASSSRVGSSWVHEQYF; cdr3_nt: TGTGCCAGCAGTTCTAGGGTGGGCAGCTCCTGGGTCCACGAGCAGTACTTC
v_call: TRBV13; clone_size: -; j_call: TRBJ1-5; d_call: -; cdr3_aa: CASSLGVAENQPQHF; cdr3_nt: TGTGCCAGCAGCTTAGGAGTGGCGGAAAATCAGCCCCAGCATTTT
v_call: TRBV11-2; clone_size: -; j_call: TRBJ2-7; d_call: -; cdr3_aa: CASSLATGHYEQYF; cdr3_nt: TGTGCCAGCAGCTTAGCGACAGGTCACTACGAGCAGTACTTC
v_call: TRBV6-5; clone_size: -; j_call: TRBJ2-1; d_call: TRBD2; cdr3_aa: CASSYVAGGNNEQFF; cdr3_nt: TGTGCCAGCAGTTACGTCGCGGGAGGTAACAATGAGCAGTTCTTC
v_call: TRBV29-1; clone_size: -; j_call: TRBJ2-1; d_call: -; cdr3_aa: CSVEAGQISSYNEQFF; cdr3_nt: TGCAGCGTTGAAGCTGGGCAGATCAGCTCCTACAATGAGCAGTTCTTC
v_call: TRBV13; clone_size: once; j_call: TRBJ2-1; d_call: TRBD2; cdr3_aa: CASSQGTSGRGNEQFF; cdr3_nt: TGTGCCAGCAGCCAAGGGACTAGCGGGAGGGGTAATGAGCAGTTCTTC
v_call: TRBV30; clone_size: -; j_call: TRBJ2-2; d_call: -; cdr3_aa: CAWSGTGELFF; cdr3_nt: TGTGCCTGGAGCGGCACCGGGGAGCTGTTTTTT
v_call: TRBV19; clone_size: few; j_call: TRBJ1-1; d_call: -; cdr3_aa: CASSTGWDTEAFF; cdr3_nt: TGTGCCAGTAGTACAGGGTGGGACACTGAAGCTTTCTTT
v_call: TRBV29-1; clone_size: once; j_call: TRBJ2-1; d_call: TRBD1; cdr3_aa: CSAEGGPYEQFF; cdr3_nt: TGCAGCGCCGAAGGGGGCCCCTATGAGCAGTTCTTC
v_call: TRBV27; clone_size: -; j_call: TRBJ2-2; d_call: -; cdr3_aa: CASSFRGTGELFF; cdr3_nt: TGTGCCAGCAGTTTTAGGGGCACCGGGGAGCTGTTTTTT
v_call: TRBV4-1; clone_size: -; j_call: TRBJ2-7; d_call: TRBD1; cdr3_aa: CASSQRDSYEQYF; cdr3_nt: TGCGCCAGCAGCCAGAGGGACAGCTACGAGCAGTACTTC
v_call: TRBV11-2; clone_size: -; j_call: TRBJ2-1; d_call: -; cdr3_aa: CASSPNPLGSYNEQFF; cdr3_nt: TGTGCCAGCAGCCCCAATCCGCTTGGCTCCTACAATGAGCAGTTCTTC
v_call: TRBV10-2; clone_size: -; j_call: TRBJ2-5; d_call: -; cdr3_aa: CASSEKVRVVQETQYF; cdr3_nt: TGCGCCAGCAGTGAGAAGGTCCGGGTCGTCCAAGAGACCCAGTACTTC
v_call: TRBV19; clone_size: -; j_call: TRBJ2-7; d_call: -; cdr3_aa: CASSIAVSYEQYF; cdr3_nt: TGTGCCAGTAGTATAGCCGTCTCCTACGAGCAGTACTTC
v_call: TRBV6-5; clone_size: -; j_call: TRBJ2-1; d_call: -; cdr3_aa: CASSYTGTNSYNEQFF; cdr3_nt: TGTGCCAGCAGTTATACCGGGACAAACTCCTACAATGAGCAGTTCTTC
v_call: TRBV9; clone_size: -; j_call: TRBJ2-3; d_call: TRBD2; cdr3_aa: CASSVVSGADTQYF; cdr3_nt: TGTGCCAGCAGCGTGGTTAGCGGGGCCGATACGCAGTATTTT
v_call: TRBV7-9; clone_size: -; j_call: TRBJ2-3; d_call: -; cdr3_aa: CASSLGEPDTQYF; cdr3_nt: TGTGCCAGCAGCTTAGGAGAGCCAGATACGCAGTATTTT
v_call: TRBV29-1; clone_size: -; j_call: TRBJ1-1; d_call: -; cdr3_aa: CSTSFGSMNTEAFF; cdr3_nt: TGCAGTACCAGCTTTGGCTCAATGAACACTGAAGCTTTCTTT
v_call: TRBV27; clone_size: -; j_call: TRBJ2-7; d_call: -; cdr3_aa: CASSFLGTGDYEQYF; cdr3_nt: TGTGCCAGCAGTTTCCTCGGGACGGGAGACTACGAGCAGTACTTC